These T cell receptor beta chains were read from a single sample in a study of read filtering for tumor transcriptome and immune sequencing. From the reads, TCRdb called clonotypes with MiXCR, one entry per CDR3 protein. The repertoire holds over 80,000 distinct CDR3 sequences, with 9% to 15% as singletons. Specimen: a population of CD138-negative cells sorted from bone marrow. The receptors shown here come from a donor at least 40 years old with multiple myeloma. Each CDR3 is given with its conserved first and last residue. A D gene is named only where the DNA matches it firmly. Size is stated for part of the rows, as once, few or many counts, or as a class when the clone is expanded.

D	V	J	size	DNA	CDR3
.	TRBV20-1	TRBJ2-1	many	TGCAGTGCCCTGCGGAGGGTAGGCAATGAGCAGTTCTTC	CSALRRVGNEQFF
TRBD1	TRBV29-1	TRBJ2-1	many	TGCAGCGTTGAGGGTTACACAGGGGAGTCCTACAATGAGCAGTTCTTC	CSVEGYTGESYNEQFF
.	TRBV5-1	TRBJ2-5	many	TGCGCCAGCAGCCGGGCGGGCAGGGAGACCCAGTACTTC	CASSRAGRETQYF
TRBD2	TRBV7-9	TRBJ2-1	many	TGTGCCAGCAGCTCGCCGGGACTAGTGTCGAACGAGCAGTTCTTC	CASSSPGLVSNEQFF
.	TRBV20-1	TRBJ1-5	.	TGCAGTGCGGCGGGGGCTCACAATCAGCCCCAGCATTTT	CSAAGAHNQPQHF
.	TRBV6-5	TRBJ2-2	.	TGTGCCAGCACCCAGGCGGGACAGAACACCGGGGAGCTGTTTTTT	CASTQAGQNTGELFF
.	TRBV6-1	TRBJ1-1	many	TGTGCCAGCCTGGGGGACACTGAAGCTTTCTTT	CASLGDTEAFF
.	TRBV7-2	TRBJ2-1	many	TGTGCCAGCAGCCCGGCCAATGAGCAGTTCTTC	CASSPANEQFF
.	TRBV5-1	TRBJ1-1	few	TGCGCCAGCGGGGTCACGGCGGCCTCTGAAGCTTTCTTT	CASGVTAASEAFF
TRBD2	TRBV4-2	TRBJ2-1	many	TGTGCCAGCAGCCAAGATCAGCGGGAGATCAATGAGCAGTTCTTC	CASSQDQREINEQFF
.	TRBV5-1	TRBJ2-7	many	TGCGCCAGCAGCTTCGCAGAGTCCGGGGAGCAGTACTTC	CASSFAESGEQYF